What follows are 6 T cell receptor beta chains derived from one specimen sequenced in a study of T cells in Graves' hyperthyroidism and ophthalmopathy (dated by TCRdb to the late 2010s). Library generation was performed with multiplex PCR. Sequencing used an Illumina HiSeq 2000. Amplification of TCR beta CDR3 regions was carried out from RNA transcripts. For the first round of RT-PCR on the TCR CDR3, the HTBI primer set was used together with the Qiagen OneStep RT-PCR kit. TCRdb handled the public reads itself, with Q25 trimming in fastp and clone calling in MiXCR, and kept productive beta chains. Merged by CDR3 protein, the rows form single entries marked with the most common genes and DNA. Recorded for this sample are almost 250,000 distinct CDR3 sequences; over 20% of them occurred a single time. The ten largest account for 35% of the sample. The sequenced sample was blood. Source of these receptors: a middle-aged woman with Graves' ophthalmopathy.

This rearrangement joins TRBV6-1 to TRBJ2-1; 8 bases align to TRBD2. The germline gives CDR1 MNHNS, CDR2 SASEGT. V shed 6 bases and J 12 bases; nucleotides not matched to a gene: 4. CDR3 length: 11 residues. Here the CDR3 DNA reads TGTGCCAGCAGCAGACTAGCGCGGCAGTTCTTC. It yields the protein CASSRLARQFF.

The chain carries TRBV3-1 and TRBJ1-1; D is unclear. Trimming cost V 4 bases and J 1 base, with 13 bases left between them. This CDR3 has 15 residues. Germline assignment: CDR1 LGHDT and CDR2 YNNKEL (reference sequence). CDR3 coding DNA: TGTGCCAGCAGCCCTTCTTTGGCCCGGAACACTGAAGCTTTCTTT. Translation gives CASSPSLARNTEAFF.

The V call is TRBV20-1, the J call TRBJ2-5; possibly TRBD1 for D (5 bases). CDR3 size: 11 residues. V lost 5 bases and J 2 bases, leaving 6 bases between the germline ends. In germline, CDR1 is DFQATT, CDR2 SNEGSKA (reference sequence). The CDR3 region is CSAHRQETQYF. CDR3 sequence (DNA): TGCAGTGCTCACAGGCAAGAGACCCAGTACTTC.

This clonotype was found many times. The V call is TRBV7-2, the J call TRBJ2-4, with D possibly being TRBD1 (6 bases). V shed 5 bases and J shed 4 bases, with 21 bases lying between them. Germline V CDR1 and CDR2: SGHTA, FQGNSA. This CDR3 region has 17 residues. CDR3 in amino acids: CASSHPPQGSKKNIQYF. As DNA, the CDR3 is TGTGCCAGCAGCCACCCCCCGCAGGGGTCAAAAAAAAACATTCAGTACTTC. The whole variable domain, filled in from reference TRBV7-2 and TRBJ2-4, reads GAGVSQSPSNKVTEKGKDVELRCDPISGHTALYWYRQSLGQGLEFLIYFQGNSAPDKSGLPSDRFSAERTGGSVSTLTIQRTQQEDSAVYLCASSHPPQGSKKNIQYFGAGTRLSVL.

J is TRBJ1-1 and V is TRBV12-3 or TRBV12-4; D ambiguous. V lost 7 bases and J 1 base, leaving 10 bases between the germline ends. CDR3 length: 13 amino acids. The CDR3 sequence: CASTGRKNTEAFF. In DNA form, the CDR3 reads TGTGCCAGCACCGGACGGAAGAACACTGAAGCTTTCTTT.

To note about this clonotype: The junction departs from the called germline gene at one end, perhaps through a read error. The gene calls are TRBV10-2 and TRBJ1-5, with unresolved D. This CDR3 is built from 14 residues. Germline V gene lookup returns CDR1 WSHSY and CDR2 SAAADI. The CDR3 DNA reads as TGCGCCAGCAGCCCAGCGAGGAGCAATCAGCCCCAGCTTTTT. This translates into CASSPARSNQPQLF.